Listed here are 25 T cell receptor beta chains from one sample, sequenced in a study of blood T cell repertoires in COVID-19. Repertoires were generated with immunoSEQ multiplex PCR, while TCRdb's copy carries only in-frame clones and drops some. The sample lists about 400,000 clones, roughly 86% seen once, with 2% to 2.5% in the top ten. The sample consisted of PBMCs or T cells enriched from blood (not recorded which). Receptors originate from a woman aged 35 to 49 with acute COVID-19.

Comment on this clone: Other nucleotide sequences from this sample produce the same CDR3. This chain's CDR3 is CASSLGQNNSPLHF. For the CDR3, the DNA is TGTGCCAGCAGCCTGGGACAGAATAATTCACCCCTCCACTTT. The chain combines TRBV3-1 (or the pseudogene TRBV3-2) with TRBJ1-6; 7 bases are a match to TRBD1. The CDR3 is 14 residues long. V lost 4 bases, J lost 5 bases, and 2 bases stayed unmatched. Germline V gene lookup returns CDR1 LGHDT and CDR2 YNNKEL (reference sequence).

V usage is TRBV28 and J usage is TRBJ2-7; TRBD2 aligns across 7 bases. CDR1 is MDHEN, CDR2 SYDVKM, per germline. The CDR3 totals 13 residues. Trimming removed 6 bases from V and 6 bases from J; junction bases left unmatched: 8. The CDR3 sequence: CASRPGLLTEQYF. The CDR3 DNA reads as TGTGCCAGCAGACCGGGACTACTCACCGAGCAGTACTTC.

The chain recombines TRBV5-1 with TRBJ1-3, with unresolved D. CDR3 length: 13 residues. The germline V gene has CDR1 SGHRS and CDR2 YFSETQ. Trimming cost V 4 bases and J 6 bases, with 11 bases left between them. This chain's CDR3 is CASSVGEANTIYF. CDR3 sequence (DNA): TGCGCCAGCAGCGTCGGGGAGGCAAACACCATATATTTT. The variable domain in full, completed from reference TRBV5-1 and TRBJ1-3, reads KAGVTQTPRYLIKTRGQQVTLSCSPISGHRSVSWYQQTPGQGLQFLFEYFSETQRNKGNFPGRFSGRQFSNSRSEMNVSTLELGDSALYLCASSVGEANTIYFGEGSWLTVV.

This sequence joins TRBV15 and TRBJ1-1; 7 nucleotides agree with TRBD1. Trimming cost V 5 bases and J 1 base; bases outside gene matches: 4. The CDR3 length is 14 residues. Germline V CDR1 and CDR2: LNHNV, YYDKDF (reference sequence). The CDR3 DNA follows: TGTGCCACCAGCGCCCGGGACAGGAACACTGAAGCTTTCTTT. This encodes CATSARDRNTEAFF.

This clone appeared a few times. The chain combines TRBV19 with TRBJ1-4; tentatively, D is TRBD1 (6 bases). Germline V gene lookup returns CDR1 LNHDA and CDR2 SQIVND (reference sequence). Trimming removed 7 bases at V and 0 bases at J, with 15 bases between. CDR3 length: 16 residues. The CDR3 is CASTGIRQATNEKLFF. Written as DNA, the CDR3 is TGTGCCAGTACCGGCATACGACAGGCAACTAATGAAAAACTGTTTTTT.

This chain joins TRBV30 and TRBJ1-1; D is ambiguous. Germline V gene lookup returns CDR1 GTSNPN and CDR2 SVGIG (reference sequence). Trimming took 0 bases from V and 11 from J, leaving 19 bases between them. CDR3 length: 14 amino acids. CDR3 sequence reads: CAWSVLRFAGEAFF. DNA of the CDR3: TGTGCCTGGAGTGTACTTCGTTTTGCCGGGGAGGCTTTCTTT.

The rearrangement uses TRBV7-6 and TRBJ2-1; a weak D match, TRBD2 (5 bases). Germline V gene lookup returns CDR1 SGHVS and CDR2 FNYEAQ. The CDR3 is 15 residues long. V lost 4 bases, J lost 9 bases, and 19 bases lay in between. The CDR3 nucleotides are TGTGCCAGCAGCTCCGAAGGACTGTCGAACAGTGAGCAGTTCTTC. It specifies CASSSEGLSNSEQFF.

This clone has a handful of counts. This rearrangement joins TRBV12-3 or TRBV12-4 to TRBJ1-2, with D possibly matching TRBD1 (5 bases). V was pared by 3 bases and J by 7 bases, with 12 bases between. This CDR3 contains 13 residues. CDR3 nucleotides: TGTGCCAGCAGTTTCGGGAGGGGTTTTGGCTACACCTTC. It codes for CASSFGRGFGYTF.

This clone was recorded once. V gene TRBV27 combines with J gene TRBJ2-2, with 11 bases aligning to TRBD2. Trimming removed 2 bases from V and 2 bases from J; junction bases left unmatched: 13. This CDR3 contains 20 residues. Germline assignment: CDR1 MNHEY and CDR2 SMNVEV (reference sequence). Written as DNA, the CDR3 is TGTGCCAGCAGTTTAAAGGTCTTCGCGGGACTAGCGGCCAACACCGGGGAGCTGTTTTTT. It codes for CASSLKVFAGLAANTGELFF.

This clone was seen a few times. The chain is built from TRBV4-2 and TRBJ2-1; 7 bases agree with TRBD2. The CDR3 loop spans 19 amino acids. J gave up 0 bases and V 3 bases, and 14 bases lay outside the gene matches. Per germline, CDR1 LGHNA and CDR2 YNFKEQ. CDR3 amino acids: CASSHIRFTSDSSYNEQFF. CDR3 bases: TGTGCCAGCAGCCATATAAGATTTACTAGCGACAGCTCCTACAATGAGCAGTTCTTC.

Comment on this clone: Compared with germline, one end of the junction differs, possibly owing to a read error. The chain couples TRBV4-2 to TRBJ1-4; 8 nucleotides agree with TRBD1. Germline V gives CDR1 LGHNA, CDR2 YNFKEQ. This CDR3 contains 14 residues. CDR3 sequence: CASSPQGGDEKLLF. As DNA, the CDR3 is TGTGCCAGCAGCCCACAGGGGGGGGATGAAAAACTGCTTTTT.

The chain uses TRBV19 and TRBJ1-2, with a possible D match to TRBD1 (5 bases). Germline V CDR1 and CDR2: LNHDA, SQIVND (reference sequence). V lost 3 bases and J lost 4, with 15 bases in between. The CDR3 spans 15 residues. CDR3 region: CASSIGQGSSYGYTF. The CDR3 DNA is TGTGCCAGTAGTATTGGCCAGGGATCGTCCTATGGCTACACCTTC.

This rearrangement joins TRBV10-3 to TRBJ2-7, with TRBD1 matching over 7 bases. Germline CDR1 is ENHRY and CDR2 is SYGVKD. J lost 0 bases, V lost 8 bases, and 7 bases had no gene match. This CDR3 spans 14 amino acids. CDR3 DNA: TGTGCCATCGGGGGACAGTCTAACTCCTACGAGCAGTACTTC. Protein: CAIGGQSNSYEQYF.

This clone was counted between two and nine times. This rearrangement joins TRBV5-6 to TRBJ1-6; no definite D call. This CDR3 spans 14 amino acids. Germline V gives CDR1 SGHDT, CDR2 YYEEEE. Trimming cost V 1 base and J 9 bases, with 11 bases left between them. The CDR3 DNA is TGTGCCAGCAGCTTGCGAGGGAGAGGTTCACCCCTCCACTTT. Amino acids: CASSLRGRGSPLHF. Using reference TRBV5-6 and TRBJ1-6 for the parts outside the CDR3, the full variable domain is DAGVTQSPTHLIKTRGQQVTLRCSPKSGHDTVSWYQQALGQGPQFIFQYYEEEERQRGNFPDRFSGHQFPNYSSELNVNALLLGDSALYLCASSLRGRGSPLHFGNGTRLTVT.

The chain carries TRBV6-6 and TRBJ2-5; TRBD2 matches 8 bases. J lost 7 bases, V lost 3 bases, and 10 bases had no gene match. The CDR3 sequence is 15 residues long. Germline loops: CDR1 MNHNY, CDR2 SVGAGI (reference sequence). CDR3 sequence reads: CASSYRAGATGTQYF. The CDR3 bases are TGTGCCAGCAGTTATCGAGCGGGGGCAACAGGGACCCAGTACTTC.

The CDR3 spells CASSEWGTGALEAFF. The CDR3 nucleotides read TGCGCCAGCAGTGAGTGGGGGACAGGGGCCTTAGAAGCTTTCTTT. The chain carries TRBV10-2 and TRBJ1-1; the match to TRBD1 covers 10 bases. Trimming took 1 base from V and 8 from J; bases not matched to a gene: 7. The CDR3 is made up of 15 amino acids. Germline V lookup: CDR1 WSHSY, CDR2 SAAADI.

The chain combines TRBV18 with TRBJ2-1, with D maybe TRBD2 (6 bases). The ends were cut back, 3 bases at V and 8 bases at J, with 11 bases in the middle. Germline CDR1 and CDR2: KGHSH and LQKENI. The CDR3 spans 13 residues. CDR3 sequence: CASSPSSVDEQFF. For the CDR3, the DNA is TGTGCCAGCTCACCTTCTAGCGTGGATGAGCAGTTCTTC. Full variable domain (rest looked up from reference TRBV18 and TRBJ2-1): NAGVMQNPRHLVRRRGQEARLRCSPMKGHSHVYWYRQLPEEGLKFMVYLQKENIIDESGMPKERFSAEFPKEGPSILRIQQVVRGDSAAYFCASSPSSVDEQFFGPGTRLTVL.

V is TRBV30 and J is TRBJ2-7; no clear D gene. The germline V gene encodes CDR1 GTSNPN and CDR2 SVGIG (reference sequence). The CDR3 is 13 residues long. Trimming removed 0 bases at V and 3 bases at J, with 9 bases between. CDR3 amino acids: CAWSVRLYYEQYF. CDR3 in DNA: TGTGCCTGGAGTGTACGGTTGTACTACGAGCAGTACTTC.

J is TRBJ2-5 and V is TRBV5-1; 10 positions agree with TRBD1. The CDR3 sequence is 15 residues long. Germline CDR1 reads SGHRS; CDR2 reads YFSETQ. V lost 2 bases, J lost 5 bases, and 6 bases stayed unmatched. CDR3 DNA sequence: TGCGCCAGCAGCTTAGGGGACAGGGGTGTGGAGACCCAGTACTTC. Amino acids: CASSLGDRGVETQYF.

This clone was counted a few times. The chain recombines TRBV2 with TRBJ1-2; tentatively, D is TRBD1 (5 bases). In germline, CDR1 is SNHLY, CDR2 FYNNEI. The CDR3 consists of 14 residues. Trimming left V 3 bases short and J 5 bases short, with 13 bases between. The CDR3 DNA is TGTGCCAGCAGTGACTTGCAGGGAGGGTATGGCTACACCTTC. It is translated as CASSDLQGGYGYTF.

The rearrangement uses TRBV12-5 and TRBJ1-1, with TRBD1 identical over 11 bases. The CDR3 consists of 18 residues. Germline V gene sequence: CDR1 LGHNT, CDR2 FRNRAP. After removal of 0 bases from V and 9 bases from J, the junction contained 15 bases not matched to a gene. DNA of the CDR3: TGTGCTAGTGGTTTGGTACCGTATCCCGCGGGACAGGGGGGAAAAGCTTTCTTT. Its translation is CASGLVPYPAGQGGKAFF.

V gene TRBV7-9 combines with J gene TRBJ1-4; the match to TRBD1 covers 10 bases. CDR3 size: 18 residues. Germline CDR1 is SEHNR and CDR2 is FQNEAQ (reference sequence). The V and J ends lost 8 bases and 3 bases, in that order; junction bases with no gene match: 15. CDR3 coding DNA: TGTGCCAGCGCAGCCGGGACAGGGGAATCACGGCCTAATGAAAAACTGTTTTTT. This codes for CASAAGTGESRPNEKLFF.

The chain combines TRBV18 with TRBJ2-7; 8 nucleotides align to TRBD1. Trimming removed 3 bases from V and 2 bases from J; junction bases left unmatched: 3. The CDR3 is 14 residues long. CDR1 is KGHSH and CDR2 is LQKENI in the germline V gene. The CDR3 DNA is TGTGCCAGCTCACCGGACAGGGCCCCCTACGAGCAGTACTTC. Protein sequence: CASSPDRAPYEQYF.

In this sample, this clone turned up once. V is TRBV11-3 and J is TRBJ1-1, with D tentatively TRBD1 (5 bases). Germline V gene data show CDR1 as SGHNT and CDR2 as YENEEA. Trimming took 5 bases from V and 4 from J, leaving 11 bases between them. The CDR3 is 13 residues long. CDR3 sequence reads: CASSPRGVTEAFF. For the CDR3, the DNA is TGTGCCAGCAGCCCCCGGGGGGTCACTGAAGCTTTCTTT. The full variable domain, completed using reference TRBV11-3 and TRBJ1-1, is EAGVVQSPRYKIIEKKQPVAFWCNPISGHNTLYWYLQNLGQGPELLIRYENEEAVDDSQLPKDRFSAERLKGVDSTLKIQPAELGDSAVYLCASSPRGVTEAFFGQGTRLTVV.

This clone was picked up a small number of times. The CDR3 loop reads CASSLSQFSNYGYTF. CDR3 in DNA: TGTGCCAGCAGTTTATCTCAGTTCTCTAACTATGGCTACACCTTC. This chain joins TRBV27 and TRBJ1-2; no definite D call. CDR3 length: 15 amino acids. Trimming took off 0 bases at V and 0 bases at J, with 8 bases between the two ends. CDR1 MNHEY and CDR2 SMNVEV come from the germline V gene (reference sequence).